The 11 T cell receptor beta chains reported below all come from one sample, sequenced in a study of chemoradiotherapy in HPV16-positive cancers (dated by TCRdb to between 2021 and 2023). Libraries were prepared through the immunoSEQ multiplex PCR assay. This is the immuneACCESS table as TCRdb keeps it, with only in-frame sequences that have V and J called. A part of the clones is gone; compared with another copy, unresolved V genes explain less than half, and the rest is unexplained. In all, the sample holds approximately 14,000 clones, and more than 75% of those were seen once. The ten largest clones represent about 2.5% of the sample. The material sequenced was blood, taken from a patient who underwent chemoradiotherapy. The receptors were sampled from a human donor with HPV-associated anogenital cancer.

CDR3 protein: CASRAGRTSGEYEQYF. CDR3 in DNA: TGTGCCAGCCGCGCCGGGCGGACTAGCGGGGAGTACGAGCAGTACTTC. V usage is TRBV11-3 and J usage is TRBJ2-7; 12 bases match TRBD2. J gave up 4 bases and V 8 bases, and 12 bases lay outside the gene matches. The CDR3 loop spans 16 amino acids. CDR1 and CDR2 (germline): SGHNT, YENEEA.

This clone is a singleton in its sample. The genes are TRBV5-4 and TRBJ2-7; D unresolved. The V end lost 2 bases, the J end lost 2 bases, and 5 bases lay between the germline ends. This CDR3 region has 12 residues. Germline V lookup: CDR1 SGHNT, CDR2 YYREEE (reference sequence). Written as DNA, the CDR3 is TGTGCCAGCAGCTTAGACGCCTACGAGCAGTACTTC. Translating it yields CASSLDAYEQYF.

This chain links TRBV11-3 with TRBJ1-6, with D possibly TRBD1 on 5 matching bases. Germline V CDR1 and CDR2: SGHNT, YENEEA. The CDR3 has 16 residues. The V end was cut by 5 bases, the J end by 6 bases, with 17 bases between. The CDR3 protein is CASSPWGGAGNSPLHF. CDR3 coding DNA: TGTGCCAGCAGCCCCTGGGGAGGGGCCGGTAATTCACCCCTCCACTTT.

V and J are TRBV6-1 and TRBJ1-2; unclear D gene. The V gene lost 3 bases and the J gene lost 4 bases, with 6 bases spanning the gap. Germline V gene lookup returns CDR1 MNHNS and CDR2 SASEGT. The length of the CDR3 is 12 residues. In DNA form, the CDR3 reads TGTGCCAGCAGTGACAGAGTCTATGGCTACACCTTC. Protein: CASSDRVYGYTF.

This chain joins TRBV7-8 and TRBJ2-2; no firm D call. Germline loops: CDR1 SGHVS, CDR2 FQNEAQ. Trimming removed 4 bases at V and 3 bases at J, with 12 bases between. CDR3 length equals 15 residues. The DNA of the CDR3 is TGTGCCAGCAGCTCCCGGATGTCGGACACCGGGGAGCTGTTTTTT. Amino acids: CASSSRMSDTGELFF.

The chain couples TRBV29-1 to TRBJ2-7, with 8 positions matching TRBD1. The CDR3 has 15 amino acids. V shed 3 bases, J shed 1 base, and the junction held 8 bases outside the gene matches. Germline loops: CDR1 SQVTM, CDR2 ANQGSEA. CDR3 residues: CSVEKRTGRSYEQYF. In nucleotides, the CDR3 is TGCAGCGTTGAGAAAAGGACAGGGAGGTCCTACGAGCAGTACTTC.

The genes are TRBV18 and TRBJ2-1; D is perhaps TRBD1 or TRBD2 (5 bases each). Deletions cut 4 bases from V and 7 bases from J, with 14 bases between. The length of the CDR3 is 14 residues. Germline V gene lookup returns CDR1 KGHSH and CDR2 LQKENI. The CDR3 DNA reads TGTGCCAGCTCACTACAGGAGGTCGGGAATGAGCAGTTCTTC. This codes for CASSLQEVGNEQFF. Full variable domain (remainder filled in from reference TRBV18 and TRBJ2-1): NAGVMQNPRHLVRRRGQEARLRCSPMKGHSHVYWYRQLPEEGLKFMVYLQKENIIDESGMPKERFSAEFPKEGPSILRIQQVVRGDSAAYFCASSLQEVGNEQFFGPGTRLTVL.

This clone was detected once. The chain carries TRBV28 and TRBJ1-2; possibly TRBD1 for D (6 bases). The V and J ends lost 3 bases and 0 bases respectively, with 11 bases between them. Germline CDR1 and CDR2: MDHEN and SYDVKM. The CDR3 sequence is 15 residues long. CDR3: CASSLQGRANYGYTF. CDR3 in DNA: TGTGCCAGCAGTTTGCAGGGGAGAGCTAACTATGGCTACACCTTC.

The rearrangement joins TRBV5-6 to TRBJ2-5, with D uncertain. V was trimmed by 2 bases and J by 4 bases, leaving 3 bases between them. The CDR3 sequence is 11 residues long. The germline V gene has CDR1 SGHDT and CDR2 YYEEEE. The CDR3 protein is CASSFGETQYF. The DNA for the CDR3 is TGTGCCAGCAGCTTCGGAGAGACCCAGTACTTC. The full variable domain, in which reference TRBV5-6 and TRBJ2-5 provide the parts outside the CDR3, is DAGVTQSPTHLIKTRGQQVTLRCSPKSGHDTVSWYQQALGQGPQFIFQYYEEEERQRGNFPDRFSGHQFPNYSSELNVNALLLGDSALYLCASSFGETQYFGPGTRLLVL.

The chain carries TRBV7-2 and TRBJ1-3; D call uncertain. Germline CDR1 is SGHTA and CDR2 is FQGNSA. V lost 5 bases and J 4 bases, leaving 12 bases between the germline ends. This CDR3 comprises 14 residues. CDR3 coding DNA: TGTGCCAGCAGCCCAAATCCCCCAGGAAACACCATATATTTT. It translates to CASSPNPPGNTIYF.

The CDR3 sequence is CASSPGGNQETQYF. The CDR3 DNA is TGCGCCAGCAGTCCGGGCGGCAATCAAGAGACCCAGTACTTC. The V and J genes are TRBV23-1 and TRBJ2-5; no clear D gene. TRBV23-1 is an ORF; its function is uncertain. V was cut by 4 bases and J by 2 bases, with 11 bases left in between. The CDR3 spans 14 residues.